The sequence of this T cell receptor (beta chain) was determined in a study of blood T cell repertoires in COVID-19. Overall study: Samples taken during acute and convalescent COVID-19 were collected in the United States, Italy and Spain. T cells, B-cell-depleted T cells, or PBMCs provided the cDNA or gDNA that served as material.

How the authors handled the data: Amplification of reference gene primers provided the estimated nucleated cell counts. Sequencing used immunoSEQ multiplex PCR; TCRdb keeps in-frame clones, though not all of them. V, J and clone size derive from that table, while D and trimming were established from the DNA sequence. The repertoire consists of around 77,000 clones, with around 90% occurring once and the leading ten covering roughly 15%. The source is a woman of 80 years or more with active or convalescent COVID-19. Source material: peripheral blood.

The CDR3 loop is CASSSYGLLRNNEQFF. CDR3 nucleotides: TGTGCCAGCAGCTCGTATGGACTCCTAAGAAACAATGAGCAGTTCTTC. The genes are TRBV5-4 and TRBJ2-1, with D maybe TRBD2 (5 bases). CDR1 SGHNT and CDR2 YYREEE come from the germline V gene (reference sequence). CDR3 size: 16 residues. Between the trimmed V and J ends, which lost 3 bases and 5 bases, there was a span of 18 bases.